The entry that follows covers one TCR beta chain sequence. Germline V gene sequence: CDR1 SNHLY, CDR2 FYNNEI. Trimming stripped 3 bases from V and 4 bases from J, with 12 bases between. CDR3 length: 14 amino acids. The sample belongs to a study of blood T cell dynamics during melanoma immunotherapy. Here immunoSEQ multiplex PCR was the method, and the copy in TCRdb shows in-frame clones only, minus some. Seen here are some 10,000 clones, 80% observed once, and the top ten hold around 22%. As for time point: week 3, after first cycle of checkpoint inhibitor. Patients had no prior systemic cancer treatment, immunosuppressants or other active cancers.

The chain has TRBV2 and TRBJ2-5, with no clear D. Sequences were derived from blood, sampled from a patient treated with checkpoint blockade. The TCR originated in a human donor with melanoma. DNA of the CDR3: TGTGCCAGCAGTGATTTGGGCGGCCCAGAGACCCAGTACTTC. This codes for CASSDLGGPETQYF. The full variable domain, completed using reference TRBV2 and TRBJ2-5, is EPEVTQTPSHQVTQMGQEVILRCVPISNHLYFYWYRQILGQKVEFLVSFYNNEISEKSEIFDDQFSVERPDGSNFTLKIRSTKLEDSAMYFCASSDLGGPETQYFGPGTRLLVL.